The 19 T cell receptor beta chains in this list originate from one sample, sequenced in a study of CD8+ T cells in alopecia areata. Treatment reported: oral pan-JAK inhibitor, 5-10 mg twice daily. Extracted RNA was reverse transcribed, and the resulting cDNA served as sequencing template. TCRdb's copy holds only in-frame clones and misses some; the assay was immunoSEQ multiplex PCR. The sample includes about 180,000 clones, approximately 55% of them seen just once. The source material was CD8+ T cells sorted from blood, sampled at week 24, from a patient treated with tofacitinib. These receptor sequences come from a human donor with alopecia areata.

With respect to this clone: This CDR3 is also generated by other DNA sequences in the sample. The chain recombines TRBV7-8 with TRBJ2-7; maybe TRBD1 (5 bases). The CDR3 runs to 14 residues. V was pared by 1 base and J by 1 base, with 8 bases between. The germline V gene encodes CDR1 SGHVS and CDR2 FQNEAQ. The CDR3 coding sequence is TGTGCCAGCAGCTTAGGCCCAGGGTCCTACGAGCAGTACTTC. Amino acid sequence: CASSLGPGSYEQYF.

Here the CDR3 reads CASSQTVNTEAFF. CDR3 sequence (DNA): TGTGCCAGCAGCCAGACGGTGAACACTGAAGCTTTCTTT. The chain uses TRBV14 and TRBJ1-1; the D is unclear. This CDR3 region has 13 residues. The germline V and J ends were trimmed by 3 bases and 0 bases, with 5 bases remaining between them. Germline V gene sequence: CDR1 SGHDN, CDR2 FVKESK. Variable domain in full (rest from reference TRBV14 and TRBJ1-1): EAGVTQFPSHSVIEKGQTVTLRCDPISGHDNLYWYRRVMGKEIKFLLHFVKESKQDESGMPNNRFLAERTGGTYSTLKVQPAELEDSGVYFCASSQTVNTEAFFGQGTRLTVV.

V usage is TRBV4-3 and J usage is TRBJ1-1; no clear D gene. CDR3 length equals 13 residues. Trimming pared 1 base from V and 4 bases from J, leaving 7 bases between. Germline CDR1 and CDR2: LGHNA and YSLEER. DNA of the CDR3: TGCGCCAGCAGCCAAGCAAGGTCCACTGAAGCTTTCTTT. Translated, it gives CASSQARSTEAFF.

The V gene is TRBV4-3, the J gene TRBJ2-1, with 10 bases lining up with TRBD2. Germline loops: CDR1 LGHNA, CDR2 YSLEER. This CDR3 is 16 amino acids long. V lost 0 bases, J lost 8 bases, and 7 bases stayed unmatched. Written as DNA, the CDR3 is TGCGCCAGCAGCCAAGAGCGGAGCGGGGGGGCAGATGAGCAGTTCTTC. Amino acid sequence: CASSQERSGGADEQFF.

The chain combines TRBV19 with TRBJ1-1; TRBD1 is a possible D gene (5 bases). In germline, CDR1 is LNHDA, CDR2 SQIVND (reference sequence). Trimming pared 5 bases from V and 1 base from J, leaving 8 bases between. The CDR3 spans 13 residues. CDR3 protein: CASSFTGNTEAFF. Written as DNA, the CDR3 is TGTGCCAGTAGTTTCACAGGGAACACTGAAGCTTTCTTT.

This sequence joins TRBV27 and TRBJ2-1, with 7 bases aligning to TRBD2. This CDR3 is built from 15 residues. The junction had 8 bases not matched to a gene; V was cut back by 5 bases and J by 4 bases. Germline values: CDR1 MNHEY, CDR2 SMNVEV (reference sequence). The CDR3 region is CASSEEAGLYNEQFF. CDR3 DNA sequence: TGTGCCAGCAGTGAGGAAGCGGGGTTATACAATGAGCAGTTCTTC.

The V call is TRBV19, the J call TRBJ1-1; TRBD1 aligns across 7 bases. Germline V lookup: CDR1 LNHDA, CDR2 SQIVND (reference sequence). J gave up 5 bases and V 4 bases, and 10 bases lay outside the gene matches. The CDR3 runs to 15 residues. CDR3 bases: TGTGCCAGTAGTAAAGGGACAGCCGGGATTACTGAAGCTTTCTTT. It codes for CASSKGTAGITEAFF.

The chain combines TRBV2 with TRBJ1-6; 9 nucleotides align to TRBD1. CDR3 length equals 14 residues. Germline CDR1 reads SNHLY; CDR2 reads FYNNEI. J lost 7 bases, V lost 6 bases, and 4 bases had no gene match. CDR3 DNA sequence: TGTGCCAGCAGCGACACAGGGGGCAATTCACCCCTCCACTTT. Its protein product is CASSDTGGNSPLHF. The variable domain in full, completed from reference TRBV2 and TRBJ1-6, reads EPEVTQTPSHQVTQMGQEVILRCVPISNHLYFYWYRQILGQKVEFLVSFYNNEISEKSEIFDDQFSVERPDGSNFTLKIRSTKLEDSAMYFCASSDTGGNSPLHFGNGTRLTVT.

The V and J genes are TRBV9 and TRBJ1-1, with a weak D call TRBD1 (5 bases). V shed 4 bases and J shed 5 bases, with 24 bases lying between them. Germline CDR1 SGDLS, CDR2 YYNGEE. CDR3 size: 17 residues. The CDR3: CASSTPIGGLHLTEAFF. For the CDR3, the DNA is TGTGCCAGCAGCACCCCGATTGGGGGACTCCACCTGACTGAAGCTTTCTTT.

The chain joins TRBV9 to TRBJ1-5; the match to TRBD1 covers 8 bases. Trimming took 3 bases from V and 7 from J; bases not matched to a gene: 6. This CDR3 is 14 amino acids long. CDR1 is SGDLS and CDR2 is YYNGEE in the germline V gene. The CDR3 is CASSGGTGGQPQHF. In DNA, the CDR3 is TGTGCCAGCAGCGGAGGGACAGGCGGGCAGCCCCAGCATTTT.

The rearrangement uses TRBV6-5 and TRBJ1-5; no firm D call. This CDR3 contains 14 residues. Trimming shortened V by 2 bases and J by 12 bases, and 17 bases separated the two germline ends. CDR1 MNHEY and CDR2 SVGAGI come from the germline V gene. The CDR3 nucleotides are TGTGCCAGCAGTTACGGACGGGAGGCGGCAGTCCAGCATTTT. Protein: CASSYGREAAVQHF.

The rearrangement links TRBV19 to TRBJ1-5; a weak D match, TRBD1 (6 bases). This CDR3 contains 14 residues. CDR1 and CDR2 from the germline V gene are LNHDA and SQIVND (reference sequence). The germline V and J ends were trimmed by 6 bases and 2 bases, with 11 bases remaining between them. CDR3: CASRTRQGNQPQHF. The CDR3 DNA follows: TGTGCCAGTAGAACTCGACAGGGCAATCAGCCCCAGCATTTT.

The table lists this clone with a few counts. The CDR3 here is CASSLGGAGGYNEQFF. Written as DNA, the CDR3 is TGTGCCAGCAGCTTAGGCGGAGCGGGGGGGTACAATGAGCAGTTCTTC. V gene TRBV7-8 combines with J gene TRBJ2-1; 10 bases line up with TRBD2. The CDR3 sequence is 16 residues long. Germline lookup yields CDR1 SGHVS and CDR2 FQNEAQ. Trimming took 1 base from V and 4 from J; bases not matched to a gene: 4.

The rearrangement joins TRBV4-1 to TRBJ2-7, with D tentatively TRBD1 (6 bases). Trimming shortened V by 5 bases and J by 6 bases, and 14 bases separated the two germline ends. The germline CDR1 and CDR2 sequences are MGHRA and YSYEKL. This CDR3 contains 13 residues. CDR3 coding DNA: TGCGCCAGCAGCAAGGGTACAGGGAGCGAGCAGTACTTC. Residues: CASSKGTGSEQYF.

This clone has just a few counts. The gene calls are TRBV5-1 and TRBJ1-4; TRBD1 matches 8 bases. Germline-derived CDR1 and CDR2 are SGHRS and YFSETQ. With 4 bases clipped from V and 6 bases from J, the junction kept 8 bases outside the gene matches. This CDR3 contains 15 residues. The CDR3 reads CASSVGQGGDEKLFF. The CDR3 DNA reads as TGCGCCAGCAGCGTCGGACAGGGTGGGGATGAAAAACTGTTTTTT.

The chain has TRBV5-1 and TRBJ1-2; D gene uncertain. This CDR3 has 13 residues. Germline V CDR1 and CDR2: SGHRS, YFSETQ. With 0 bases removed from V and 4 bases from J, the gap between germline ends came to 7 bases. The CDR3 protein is CASSLGQLYGYTF. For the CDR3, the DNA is TGCGCCAGCAGCTTGGGGCAGCTCTATGGCTACACCTTC.

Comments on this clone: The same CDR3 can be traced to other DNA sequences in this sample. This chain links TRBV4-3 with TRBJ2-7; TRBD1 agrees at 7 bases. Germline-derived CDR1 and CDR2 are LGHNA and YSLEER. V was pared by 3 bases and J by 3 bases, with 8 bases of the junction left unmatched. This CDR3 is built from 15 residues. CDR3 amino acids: CASSQGTGASYEQYF. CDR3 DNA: TGCGCCAGCAGCCAGGGAACAGGGGCCAGCTACGAGCAGTACTTC.

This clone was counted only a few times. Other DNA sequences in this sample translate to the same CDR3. CDR3: CASSLQETQYF. The CDR3 DNA follows: TGTGCCAGCAGCTTACAAGAGACCCAGTACTTC. The gene calls are TRBV11-2 and TRBJ2-5; D not certain. CDR3 length equals 11 residues. Germline lookup yields CDR1 SGHAT and CDR2 FQNNGV. Trimming took 2 bases from V and 2 from J, leaving 0 bases between them.

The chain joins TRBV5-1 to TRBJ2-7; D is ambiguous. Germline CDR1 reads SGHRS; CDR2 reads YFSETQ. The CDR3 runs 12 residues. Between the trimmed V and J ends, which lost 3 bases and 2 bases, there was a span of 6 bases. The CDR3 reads CASSSEAYEQYF. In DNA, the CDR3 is TGCGCCAGCAGCTCAGAAGCCTACGAGCAGTACTTC.